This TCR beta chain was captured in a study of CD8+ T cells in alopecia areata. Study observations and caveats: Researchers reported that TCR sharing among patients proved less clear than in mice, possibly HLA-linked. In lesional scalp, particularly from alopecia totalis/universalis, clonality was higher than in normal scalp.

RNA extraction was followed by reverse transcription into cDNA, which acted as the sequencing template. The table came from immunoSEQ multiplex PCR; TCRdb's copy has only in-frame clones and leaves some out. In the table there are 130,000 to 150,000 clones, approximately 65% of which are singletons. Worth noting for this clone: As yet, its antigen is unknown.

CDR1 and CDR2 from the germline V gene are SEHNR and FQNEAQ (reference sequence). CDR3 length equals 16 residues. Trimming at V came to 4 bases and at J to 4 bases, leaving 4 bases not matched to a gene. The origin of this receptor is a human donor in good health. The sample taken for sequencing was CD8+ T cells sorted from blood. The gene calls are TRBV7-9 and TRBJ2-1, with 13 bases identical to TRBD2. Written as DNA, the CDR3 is TGTGCCAGCAGCTGGACTAGCGGGAGTAGGTACAATGAGCAGTTCTTC. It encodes CASSWTSGSRYNEQFF.